This T cell receptor beta chain was captured in a study of T cell clusters in autoimmune cytopenias. This CDR3 is built from 15 residues. In germline, CDR1 is DFQATT, CDR2 SNEGSKA (reference sequence). One tube held mixed TRB-A and TRB-B primer pools for touch-down PCR. After re-calling the multiplex PCR reads, TCRdb lists one entry per CDR3 protein, DNA absent. Its table lists around 6,100 distinct CDR3 sequences. TRB was amplified from 250 ng of peripheral blood genomic DNA per sample. Material: peripheral blood. This receptor was identified in a human donor with an autoimmune cytopenia or autoimmune hepatitis (not recorded which). The chain uses TRBV20-1 and TRBJ1-5. CDR3 residues: CSARSQEYSNQPQHF.